Following are 21 T cell receptor beta chains from one sample sequenced in a study of blood T cell repertoires in COVID-19. Sequencing was performed with immunoSEQ multiplex PCR; in TCRdb, only in-frame clones are kept and a portion is missing. Among tens of thousands of clones listed, more than 75% were seen once. Material: peripheral blood. Receptor source: a man aged 55 to 70 with acute or convalescent COVID-19.

The genes are TRBV9 and TRBJ2-7; possibly TRBD2 for D (5 bases). V lost 6 bases, J lost 5 bases, and 15 bases lay in between. The length of the CDR3 is 13 residues. Germline V gene data show CDR1 as SGDLS and CDR2 as YYNGEE. The CDR3: CASTDYEGNEQYF. The CDR3 DNA follows: TGTGCCAGCACCGATTACGAGGGCAACGAGCAGTACTTC.

This chain joins TRBV29-1 and TRBJ2-3; D possibly corresponds to TRBD1 (5 bases). V was clipped by 4 bases and J by 0 bases, with 8 bases between them. The CDR3 runs to 13 residues. Germline V gene sequence: CDR1 SQVTM, CDR2 ANQGSEA. The CDR3 reads CSVGRDSTDTQYF. In DNA, the CDR3 is TGCAGCGTTGGCAGGGATAGCACAGATACGCAGTATTTT.

The chain links TRBV28 to TRBJ1-3, with D unclear. The CDR3 runs to 18 residues. Per the germline V gene, CDR1 is MDHEN and CDR2 is SYDVKM. Trimming pared 3 bases from V and 0 bases from J, leaving 18 bases between. DNA of the CDR3: TGTGCCAGCAGTTTCCGGGGTCACTCTATGAGCTCTGGAAACACCATATATTTT. It is translated as CASSFRGHSMSSGNTIYF.

The chain links TRBV7-6 to TRBJ1-2; 7 positions agree with TRBD1. V shed 4 bases and J 4 bases; nucleotides not matched to a gene: 9. The CDR3 sequence is 15 residues long. Germline V gives CDR1 SGHVS, CDR2 FNYEAQ. In DNA form, the CDR3 reads TGTGCCAGCAGCTCCGGACAGGCCTCCATCTATGGCTACACCTTC. Its protein product is CASSSGQASIYGYTF.

The chain uses TRBV7-9 and TRBJ2-7; no clear D gene. Trimming pared 5 bases from V and 7 bases from J, leaving 6 bases between. Germline-derived CDR1 and CDR2 are SEHNR and FQNEAQ (reference sequence). There are 10 residues in the CDR3. The CDR3 loop reads CASSAVEQYF. The CDR3 region has the DNA TGTGCCAGCAGCGCAGTTGAGCAGTACTTC.

There are a few counts of this clone. The CDR3 region has the DNA TGTGCCAGCAGCGGACAGGTCCCCGAGCAGTACTTC. Protein product: CASSGQVPEQYF. The chain uses TRBV9 and TRBJ2-7; a weak D match, TRBD1 (6 bases). The CDR3 is 12 residues long. Germline CDR1 reads SGDLS; CDR2 reads YYNGEE. Trimming stripped 3 bases from V and 6 bases from J, with 10 bases between. Drawing the rest from reference TRBV9 and TRBJ2-7, the complete variable domain is DSGVTQTPKHLITATGQRVTLRCSPRSGDLSVYWYQQSLDQGLQFLIQYYNGEERAKGNILERFSAQQFPDLHSELNLSSLELGDSALYFCASSGQVPEQYFGPGTRLTVT.

The chain joins TRBV7-2 to TRBJ1-2; D is uncertain. V was pared by 0 bases and J by 7 bases, with 9 bases between. CDR1 SGHTA and CDR2 FQGNSA come from the germline V gene. The CDR3 contains 13 residues. The CDR3 protein is CASSLAREGGYTF. In DNA, the CDR3 is TGTGCCAGCAGCTTAGCGCGGGAAGGTGGCTACACCTTC.

The chain carries TRBV5-4 and TRBJ2-7, with 8 positions matching TRBD1. Germline CDR1 and CDR2: SGHNT and YYREEE (reference sequence). Trimming cost V 4 bases and J 3 bases; bases outside gene matches: 6. CDR3 length: 14 residues. The CDR3, as DNA: TGTGCCAGCAGCCGACAGGGGACAAGCTACGAGCAGTACTTC. It specifies CASSRQGTSYEQYF.

This rearrangement joins TRBV4-1 to TRBJ2-3, with 10 positions matching TRBD2. This CDR3 region has 17 residues. The junction had 6 bases not matched to a gene; V was cut back by 0 bases and J by 3 bases. From germline, CDR1 is MGHRA and CDR2 YSYEKL. CDR3 sequence: CASSQDLASGGTDTQYF. CDR3 DNA: TGCGCCAGCAGCCAAGATCTGGCTAGCGGGGGAACAGATACGCAGTATTTT.

The chain employs TRBV5-4 and TRBJ2-1; 11 bases fit TRBD2. This CDR3 is built from 16 residues. With V trimmed by 0 bases and J by 9 bases, 8 bases remained unmatched. Germline V gene lookup returns CDR1 SGHNT and CDR2 YYREEE (reference sequence). The CDR3 loop reads CASSLATSGAQGEQFF. The CDR3, as DNA: TGTGCCAGCAGCTTGGCGACTAGCGGGGCACAGGGTGAGCAGTTCTTC. Variable domain in full (rest from reference TRBV5-4 and TRBJ2-1): ETGVTQSPTHLIKTRGQQVTLRCSSQSGHNTVSWYQQALGQGPQFIFQYYREEENGRGNFPPRFSGLQFPNYSSELNVNALELDDSALYLCASSLATSGAQGEQFFGPGTRLTVL.

In DNA, the CDR3 is TGTGCCAGCAGCGTAGGGGTTGGCGGGAAGCCCCAGCATTTT. This sequence encodes CASSVGVGGKPQHF. This chain uses TRBV9 with TRBJ1-5, with D uncertain. V was trimmed by 0 bases and J by 8 bases, leaving 12 bases between them. The germline CDR1 and CDR2 sequences are SGDLS and YYNGEE. The CDR3 consists of 14 residues.

The chain employs TRBV27 and TRBJ1-5; no clear D. Germline-derived CDR1 and CDR2 are MNHEY and SMNVEV (reference sequence). The CDR3 consists of 14 residues. The germline V and J ends were trimmed by 5 bases and 4 bases, with 12 bases remaining between them. The CDR3 loop reads CASSGGRQNQPQHF. As DNA, the CDR3 is TGTGCCAGCAGTGGCGGTAGGCAGAATCAGCCCCAGCATTTT.

The rearrangement links TRBV12-3 or TRBV12-4 to TRBJ2-2; 8 bases are shared with TRBD1. Germline trimming cut 7 bases from V and 6 bases from J; bases unmatched to any gene: 4. The CDR3 sequence is 13 residues long. CDR3 bases: TGTGCCAGCATGGACAGGGACGCCGGGGAGCTGTTTTTT. It is translated as CASMDRDAGELFF.

The gene calls are TRBV11-1 and TRBJ2-5; D not certain. V dropped 6 bases and J dropped 4 bases, with 12 bases sitting between them. Germline CDR1 SGHAT, CDR2 FQDESV (reference sequence). The CDR3 contains 13 residues. The CDR3 here is CASRNTGLETQYF. The CDR3 nucleotides read TGTGCCAGCAGAAACACGGGTTTAGAGACCCAGTACTTC.

This clone was seen ten or more times. The chain uses TRBV15 and TRBJ1-4; 10 nucleotides line up with TRBD1. CDR1 LNHNV and CDR2 YYDKDF come from the germline V gene (reference sequence). The CDR3 has 18 residues. With 3 bases clipped from V and 8 bases from J, the junction kept 15 bases outside the gene matches. The CDR3 bases are TGTGCCACCAGCAGGGGGAGGGACAGGGGAGCCCCCTCCGAAAAACTGTTTTTT. Its translation: CATSRGRDRGAPSEKLFF.

The chain combines TRBV12-5 with TRBJ2-1, with unresolved D. CDR3 size: 11 residues. Germline V gives CDR1 LGHNT, CDR2 FRNRAP. V was clipped by 6 bases and J by 7 bases, with 7 bases between them. The CDR3 reads CASGLSNEQFF. Written as DNA, the CDR3 is TGTGCTAGTGGCCTCAGTAATGAGCAGTTCTTC.

This chain connects TRBV19 to TRBJ1-4, with 7 nucleotides matching TRBD1. V shed 9 bases, J shed 0 bases, and the junction held 7 bases outside the gene matches. Germline CDR1 is LNHDA and CDR2 is SQIVND (reference sequence). The CDR3 sequence is 15 residues long. CDR3 loop: CASSGGTATNEKLFF. CDR3 nucleotides: TGTGCCAGCTCAGGGGGGACTGCAACTAATGAAAAACTGTTTTTT.

The chain links TRBV4-1 to TRBJ2-1; 10 nucleotides align to TRBD2. V was clipped by 8 bases and J by 6 bases; unmatched bases: 7. Germline CDR1 is MGHRA and CDR2 is YSYEKL. The CDR3 covers 14 residues. Here the CDR3 DNA reads TGCGCCAGCGAGAGACTAGCGGGTCTCAATGAGCAGTTCTTC. The encoded protein is CASERLAGLNEQFF.

This chain connects TRBV13 to TRBJ1-1; weak D call: TRBD1 (6 bases). This CDR3 is 15 amino acids long. Trimming removed 5 bases from V and 4 bases from J, with 17 bases in between. Germline CDR1 reads PRHDT; CDR2 reads FYEKMQ (reference sequence). Here the CDR3 reads CASSVPGTQGTEAFF. DNA of the CDR3: TGTGCCAGCAGCGTTCCCGGGACACAGGGCACTGAAGCTTTCTTT.

This chain uses TRBV7-9 with TRBJ2-1; TRBD1 matches 8 bases. V was pared by 1 base and J by 4 bases, with 6 bases of the junction left unmatched. Germline CDR1 is SEHNR and CDR2 is FQNEAQ (reference sequence). The CDR3 covers 16 residues. CDR3 sequence: CASSLGAGTGYNEQFF. For the CDR3, the DNA is TGTGCCAGCAGCTTAGGGGCTGGGACAGGATACAATGAGCAGTTCTTC.

This clone was recorded only once. This sequence joins TRBV29-1 and TRBJ2-5, with a possible D match to TRBD1 (6 bases). The CDR3 loop spans 14 amino acids. Germline V gives CDR1 SQVTM, CDR2 ANQGSEA. V lost 6 bases to trimming and J lost 10 bases, with 24 bases between them. This chain's CDR3 is CSVDQRRREGVQYF. In nucleotides, the CDR3 is TGCAGCGTCGACCAACGACGGCGCGAGGGGGTCCAGTACTTC.